This entry lists 20 T cell receptor beta chains sequenced from one sample in a study of control samples from healthy donors and cancer patients. The method was immunoSEQ multiplex PCR; TCRdb's version includes in-frame clones alone and lacks a portion of them. The repertoire includes 120,000 or so clones, more than 75% of them detected once, and approximately 2.9% sits in the top ten. Sample: blood. These receptors were obtained from a man aged 55 to 69 in good health.

This clone occurred once. Other nucleotide sequences in the sample specify the same CDR3. This rearrangement joins TRBV27 to TRBJ1-5, with D perhaps TRBD1 (6 bases). The V end lost 6 bases, the J end lost 4 bases, and 19 bases lay between the germline ends. This CDR3 contains 16 residues. CDR1 and CDR2 (germline): MNHEY, SMNVEV (reference sequence). The CDR3 is CASSPLTGPSNQPQHF. CDR3 DNA: TGTGCCAGCAGCCCCCTGACAGGACCTAGTAATCAGCCCCAGCATTTT.

J is TRBJ1-2 and V is TRBV28; D may be TRBD1 (6 bases). Germline values: CDR1 MDHEN, CDR2 SYDVKM. The CDR3 has 12 residues. Trimming removed 6 bases at V and 4 bases at J, with 9 bases between. The CDR3 spells CASSQGFYGYTF. CDR3 nucleotide sequence: TGTGCCAGCAGCCAGGGGTTCTATGGCTACACCTTC.

This chain joins TRBV19 and TRBJ1-5; 7 nucleotides agree with TRBD1. The CDR3 sequence is 13 residues long. Germline CDR1 and CDR2: LNHDA and SQIVND (reference sequence). V was clipped by 7 bases and J by 10 bases; unmatched bases: 10. CDR3 residues: CASTRQGTPPQHF. The DNA of the CDR3 is TGTGCCAGTACCCGACAGGGAACCCCACCCCAGCATTTT.

This rearrangement joins TRBV2 to TRBJ2-2, with D perhaps TRBD1 (6 bases). This CDR3 comprises 13 residues. The V gene's germline CDR1 is SNHLY and CDR2 FYNNEI. Trimming removed 3 bases at V and 7 bases at J, with 9 bases between. The CDR3 loop reads CASSDRDNGELFF. The CDR3 DNA reads as TGTGCCAGCAGTGACAGGGACAACGGGGAGCTGTTTTTT.

The rearrangement joins TRBV3-1 (or the pseudogene TRBV3-2) to TRBJ1-4; maybe TRBD1 (6 bases). Per germline, CDR1 LGHDT and CDR2 YNNKEL (reference sequence). This CDR3 has 14 amino acids. V gave up 4 bases and J gave up 0 bases, with 6 bases separating them. The CDR3 loop is CASSPGATNEKLFF. CDR3 nucleotide sequence: TGTGCCAGCAGCCCAGGGGCAACTAATGAAAAACTGTTTTTT.

This chain links TRBV28 with TRBJ1-6; 11 nucleotides line up with TRBD1. The ends lost 6 bases at V and 6 bases at J; junction bases unmatched: 4. This CDR3 comprises 15 residues. Germline values: CDR1 MDHEN, CDR2 SYDVKM. The CDR3 bases are TGTGCCAGCAGCGTTGGGACAGGGGGTAATTCACCCCTCCACTTT. Protein sequence: CASSVGTGGNSPLHF.

This clone was recorded a few times. The V and J genes are TRBV6-2 or TRBV6-3 and TRBJ2-7; 9 bases match TRBD1. Germline CDR1 MNHEY, CDR2 SVGEGT. With 7 bases clipped from V and 3 bases from J, the junction kept 10 bases outside the gene matches. This CDR3 has 15 residues. The CDR3 reads CASTPPGQGGYEQYF. CDR3 DNA sequence: TGTGCCAGCACCCCCCCGGGACAGGGAGGCTACGAGCAGTACTTC.

The chain couples TRBV4-1 to TRBJ2-4; D is undetermined. Between the trimmed V and J ends, which lost 1 base and 2 bases, there was a span of 12 bases. In germline, CDR1 is MGHRA, CDR2 YSYEKL. The CDR3 loop spans 16 amino acids. CDR3 DNA sequence: TGCGCCAGCAGCCAAGGTGTTGAACAGCCCAAAAACATTCAGTACTTC. This translates into CASSQGVEQPKNIQYF.

This sequence joins TRBV29-1 and TRBJ1-1; D is undetermined. Germline V CDR1 and CDR2: SQVTM, ANQGSEA. The CDR3 runs to 13 residues. V was trimmed by 1 base and J by 2 bases, leaving 8 bases between them. The CDR3 coding sequence is TGCAGCGTTGAAGCGGACTTTAACACTGAAGCTTTCTTT. As protein: CSVEADFNTEAFF.

The chain uses TRBV9 and TRBJ1-2; unclear D gene. With 0 bases removed from V and 7 bases from J, the gap between germline ends came to 16 bases. Germline V CDR1 and CDR2: SGDLS, YYNGEE. The CDR3 is 15 residues long. In DNA form, the CDR3 reads TGTGCCAGCAGCGTAGCTGAAGGAGGTTTAGGTGGCTACACCTTC. It translates to CASSVAEGGLGGYTF.

Details on this clone: Other DNA sequences in the same sample also yield this CDR3. V usage is TRBV3-1 (or the pseudogene TRBV3-2) and J usage is TRBJ1-1, with D tentatively TRBD1 (5 bases). The CDR3 runs 13 residues. The germline V and J ends were trimmed by 5 bases and 3 bases, with 10 bases remaining between them. CDR1 LGHDT and CDR2 YNNKEL come from the germline V gene (reference sequence). In nucleotides, the CDR3 is TGTGCCAGCAGCATAACAGGCTACACTGAAGCTTTCTTT. Its protein is CASSITGYTEAFF.

The rearrangement uses TRBV28 and TRBJ1-1; maybe TRBD1 (5 bases). V was cut by 4 bases and J by 0 bases, with 9 bases left in between. CDR3 length equals 14 residues. Looked up from germline, CDR1 is MDHEN and CDR2 is SYDVKM. CDR3 DNA sequence: TGTGCCAGCAGTTCCACAGGTATGAACACTGAAGCTTTCTTT. This encodes CASSSTGMNTEAFF.

The V and J genes are TRBV6-1 and TRBJ2-2; the match to TRBD1 covers 9 bases. Germline V lookup: CDR1 MNHNS, CDR2 SASEGT. Trimming at V came to 3 bases and at J to 4 bases, leaving 6 bases not matched to a gene. The CDR3 extends over 16 amino acids. The CDR3 protein is CASSDTGGEGTGELFF. The CDR3 nucleotides are TGTGCCAGCAGTGACACAGGGGGCGAGGGCACCGGGGAGCTGTTTTTT.

The chain carries TRBV5-7 and TRBJ1-2; TRBD1 is a possible D gene (5 bases). TRBV5-7 is marked as an open reading frame, function uncertain. The CDR3 has 16 amino acids. V was clipped by 4 bases and J by 3 bases, with 19 bases between them. DNA for the CDR3: TGTGCCAGCAGCCCGGAAGGAGCAGGGCTCTACTATGGCTACACCTTC. Translating it yields CASSPEGAGLYYGYTF.

This chain connects TRBV5-4 to TRBJ2-3, with D possibly being TRBD2 (7 bases). CDR1 and CDR2 (germline): SGHNT, YYREEE (reference sequence). The CDR3 spans 16 residues. V was shortened by 0 bases and J by 0 bases, with 11 bases between the two germline ends. This CDR3 reads CASSLGGGPSTDTQYF. In DNA form, the CDR3 reads TGTGCCAGCAGCTTGGGCGGGGGCCCAAGCACAGATACGCAGTATTTT.

J is TRBJ2-7 and V is TRBV29-1, with D tentatively TRBD1 (5 bases). Germline V gives CDR1 SQVTM, CDR2 ANQGSEA. The CDR3 consists of 19 residues. The V end was cut by 4 bases, the J end by 5 bases, with 33 bases between. CDR3 protein: CSVAPAVRGGIFGADEQYF. Written as DNA, the CDR3 is TGCAGCGTTGCCCCCGCGGTCAGAGGTGGTATCTTTGGGGCCGACGAGCAGTACTTC.

The genes are TRBV20-1 and TRBJ1-2; TRBD1 matches at 9 bases. In germline, CDR1 is DFQATT, CDR2 SNEGSKA (reference sequence). The V and J ends lost 3 bases and 0 bases, in that order; junction bases with no gene match: 8. The CDR3 spans 16 residues. CDR3 loop: CSASLGQGSSNYGYTF. As DNA, the CDR3 is TGCAGTGCTAGTCTGGGACAGGGTTCATCTAACTATGGCTACACCTTC.

This chain uses TRBV28 with TRBJ1-3, with D unresolved. This CDR3 is built from 12 residues. Per germline, CDR1 MDHEN and CDR2 SYDVKM. V was cut by 5 bases and J by 4 bases, with 6 bases left in between. The CDR3 is CASSEYGNTIYF. In nucleotides, the CDR3 is TGTGCCAGCAGTGAGTACGGAAACACCATATATTTT.

This clone appeared once. The chain combines TRBV13 with TRBJ2-5; D unresolved. The CDR3 totals 13 residues. Trimming stripped 5 bases from V and 4 bases from J, with 11 bases between. Germline-derived CDR1 and CDR2 are PRHDT and FYEKMQ (reference sequence). CDR3 coding DNA: TGTGCCAGCAGCCTCGGAGTCCCAGAGACCCAGTACTTC. Amino acid sequence: CASSLGVPETQYF.

The J gene is TRBJ2-2, the V gene TRBV4-3, with D possibly matching TRBD2 (6 bases). This CDR3 has 15 amino acids. V shed 4 bases and J shed 7 bases, with 16 bases lying between them. Per germline, CDR1 LGHNA and CDR2 YSLEER. DNA for the CDR3: TGCGCCAGCAGCCCCGACGGGGGTCCTGGCGGGGAGCTGTTTTTT. Translated: CASSPDGGPGGELFF.